This T cell receptor beta chain originates from a study of blood T cell repertoires in COVID-19. Authors' data handling: Researchers report that nucleated cell counts were estimated from reference gene primer amplification. Only in-frame clones appear in the TCRdb table, and some are missing; sequencing was by immunoSEQ multiplex PCR. From that table come the V and J calls and clone size; the DNA was used to work out D and trimming. In the table there are about 250,000 clones, around 82% of which are singletons. Trimming shortened V by 5 bases and J by 4 bases, and 7 bases separated the two germline ends. This CDR3 is built from 11 residues. The germline V gene encodes CDR1 DFQATT and CDR2 SNEGSKA (reference sequence). This clone appeared a single time.

Sequenced: peripheral blood. The clonotype comes from an elderly woman with active or convalescent COVID-19. The genes are TRBV20-1 and TRBJ2-3; D uncertain. CDR3 nucleotides: TGCAGTGCTGGGCTCGCAGATACGCAGTATTTT. This gives the protein CSAGLADTQYF.